Listed here are 10 T cell receptor beta chains from one sample, sequenced in a study of cytomegalovirus exposure and HLA in healthy donors. PCR amplification relied on 60 Vbeta primers (plus 13 Jbeta primers). The data were produced by immunoSEQ multiplex PCR, yet TCRdb's version contains in-frame clones alone and is incomplete. The sample lists about 260,000 clones, under 80% seen once, with approximately 2.1% in the top ten. Source material: PBMCs. Receptors were obtained from a female donor in good health and CMV-seronegative.

This chain uses TRBV6-1 with TRBJ1-1; 7 bases align to TRBD1. V dropped 6 bases and J dropped 2; count of bases not matched to a gene: 6. Germline V CDR1 and CDR2: MNHNS, SASEGT. The CDR3 is 14 amino acids. CDR3 region: CASSHGTVNTEAFF. The CDR3 nucleotides read TGTGCCAGCAGCCACGGGACAGTTAACACTGAAGCTTTCTTT.

The rearrangement uses TRBV5-4 and TRBJ2-1, with 7 bases lining up with TRBD1. The germline V gene encodes CDR1 SGHNT and CDR2 YYREEE (reference sequence). This CDR3 has 15 amino acids. Trimming took 2 bases from V and 2 from J; bases not matched to a gene: 4. The CDR3 loop reads CASSLATGPYNEQFF. CDR3 DNA sequence: TGTGCCAGCAGCTTAGCGACAGGGCCCTACAATGAGCAGTTCTTC.

A single count supports this clone. The chain links TRBV5-1 to TRBJ1-2; D is possibly TRBD1 (5 bases). The germline V gene has CDR1 SGHRS and CDR2 YFSETQ. V dropped 0 bases and J dropped 0 bases, with 9 bases sitting between them. The length of the CDR3 is 15 residues. The CDR3 loop reads CASSLAATANYGYTF. CDR3 DNA sequence: TGCGCCAGCAGCTTGGCAGCGACAGCTAACTATGGCTACACCTTC.

CDR3 in DNA: TGTGCCAGCAGTGGAGACAGACCAGCGTCTGGCTACACCTTC. Translated: CASSGDRPASGYTF. V gene TRBV2 combines with J gene TRBJ1-2; possible D gene TRBD1, 5 bases. The CDR3 loop spans 14 amino acids. Germline CDR1 and CDR2: SNHLY and FYNNEI. V was trimmed by 4 bases and J by 7 bases, leaving 16 bases between them. The whole variable domain, filled in from reference TRBV2 and TRBJ1-2, reads EPEVTQTPSHQVTQMGQEVILRCVPISNHLYFYWYRQILGQKVEFLVSFYNNEISEKSEIFDDQFSVERPDGSNFTLKIRSTKLEDSAMYFCASSGDRPASGYTFGSGTRLTVV.

CDR3 sequence (DNA): TGCGCCAGCAGCCGCCCTGGGCAGCGGGTGGACTACGAGCAGTACTTC. This encodes CASSRPGQRVDYEQYF. The chain is built from TRBV4-1 and TRBJ2-7, with a possible D match to TRBD2 (6 bases). Trimming took off 4 bases at V and 3 bases at J, with 19 bases between the two ends. Germline CDR1 reads MGHRA; CDR2 reads YSYEKL. This CDR3 contains 16 residues.

The CDR3 loop is CASSLTSAEKSEQFF. The CDR3 DNA is TGTGCCAGCAGCCTTACTAGCGCAGAAAAATCTGAGCAGTTCTTC. The chain combines TRBV7-9 with TRBJ2-1; 7 positions match TRBD2. This CDR3 spans 15 amino acids. V gave up 5 bases and J gave up 9 bases; unmatched junction bases: 13. CDR1 SEHNR and CDR2 FQNEAQ come from the germline V gene (reference sequence).

The rearrangement links TRBV27 to TRBJ2-3, with D uncertain. Germline V gene sequence: CDR1 MNHEY, CDR2 SMNVEV (reference sequence). The CDR3 is 14 amino acids. V was clipped by 5 bases and J by 1 base, with 10 bases between them. DNA of the CDR3: TGTGCCAGCAGTCCCATCCCGGGCACAGATACGCAGTATTTT. It specifies CASSPIPGTDTQYF.

This clone was seen only a few times. The gene calls are TRBV7-8 and TRBJ2-7; tentatively, D is TRBD2 (7 bases). Looked up from germline, CDR1 is SGHVS and CDR2 is FQNEAQ. Trimming cost V 1 base and J 3 bases, with 16 bases left between them. The CDR3 runs 16 residues. CDR3 loop: CASSLEVSRGGYEQYF. The CDR3 DNA sequence: TGTGCCAGCAGCTTAGAAGTATCTAGGGGGGGCTACGAGCAGTACTTC.

The chain uses TRBV19 and TRBJ2-2, with 8 bases identical to TRBD1. V gave up 9 bases and J gave up 1 base; unmatched junction bases: 16. CDR1 LNHDA and CDR2 SQIVND come from the germline V gene (reference sequence). The length of the CDR3 is 18 residues. The CDR3 protein is CASTPGTGFLRNTGELFF. CDR3 sequence (DNA): TGTGCCAGCACCCCCGGGACAGGCTTTTTACGGAACACCGGGGAGCTGTTTTTT.

This chain connects TRBV28 to TRBJ2-6, with D possibly TRBD1 on 5 matching bases. Looked up from germline, CDR1 is MDHEN and CDR2 is SYDVKM. CDR3 size: 17 residues. Trimming shortened V by 8 bases and J by 2 bases, and 19 bases separated the two germline ends. The CDR3: CASGSGLSAAGANVLTF. CDR3 DNA: TGTGCCAGCGGTTCAGGGCTTTCGGCGGCTGGGGCCAACGTCCTGACTTTC.